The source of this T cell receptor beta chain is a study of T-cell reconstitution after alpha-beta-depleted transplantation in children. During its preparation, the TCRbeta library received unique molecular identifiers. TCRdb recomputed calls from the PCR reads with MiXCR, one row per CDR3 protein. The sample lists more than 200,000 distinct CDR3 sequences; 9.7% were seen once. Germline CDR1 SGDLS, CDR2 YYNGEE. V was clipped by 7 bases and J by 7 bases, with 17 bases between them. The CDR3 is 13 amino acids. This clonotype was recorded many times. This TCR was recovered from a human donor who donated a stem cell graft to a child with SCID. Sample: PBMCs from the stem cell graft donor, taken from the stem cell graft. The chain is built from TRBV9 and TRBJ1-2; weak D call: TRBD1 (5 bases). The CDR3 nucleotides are TGTGCCAGCCGCCCTACAGGCGGCGGTGGCTACACCTTC. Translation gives CASRPTGGGGYTF.